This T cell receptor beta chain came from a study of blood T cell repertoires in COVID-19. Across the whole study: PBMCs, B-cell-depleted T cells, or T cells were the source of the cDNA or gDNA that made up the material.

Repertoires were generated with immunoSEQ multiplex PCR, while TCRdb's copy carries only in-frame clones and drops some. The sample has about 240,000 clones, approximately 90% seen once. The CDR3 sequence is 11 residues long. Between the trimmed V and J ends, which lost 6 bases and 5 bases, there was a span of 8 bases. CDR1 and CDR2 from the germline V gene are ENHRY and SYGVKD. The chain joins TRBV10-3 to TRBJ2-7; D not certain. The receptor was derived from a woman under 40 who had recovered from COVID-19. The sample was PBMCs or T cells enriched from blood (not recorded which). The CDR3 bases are TGTGCCATCAGGTTACTTGACGAGCAGTACTTC. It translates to CAIRLLDEQYF.